This T cell receptor beta chain was documented in a study of T cells in Graves' hyperthyroidism and ophthalmopathy. General observations from the study: Within blood appeared most thyroid clonotypes that had expanded above 0.001.

Authors of the study amplified TCR beta CDR3 regions from RNA transcripts. Primed by the HTBI set, a first-round RT-PCR was run on the TCR CDR3. TCRdb re-analysed the multiplex PCR reads in MiXCR, keeping a single row per CDR3 protein. The table has roughly 170,000 distinct CDR3 sequences, about a tenth seen once; the top ten hold approximately 20%. Per the germline V gene, CDR1 is MNHNS and CDR2 is SASEGT. The ends were cut back, 2 bases at V and 7 bases at J, with 8 bases in the middle. The CDR3 contains 12 residues. This clonotype was counted ten times or more. Its specificity is unknown. This receptor was taken from a woman under 30 with Graves' hyperthyroidism that later progressed to Graves' ophthalmopathy. The sample taken for sequencing was blood. The chain recombines TRBV6-1 with TRBJ1-1; D not certain. CDR3 DNA sequence: TGTGCCAGCAGTGAAATCCACCGTGAAGCTTTCTTT. Amino acid sequence: CASSEIHREAFF.